This T cell receptor (beta chain) was identified in a study of T cell changes during pregnancy in multiple sclerosis. The repertoire was sequenced with immunoSEQ multiplex PCR; TCRdb's copy has only in-frame clones and lacks some. The sample shows over 50,000 clones, 88% of them seen only once. Deletions cut 0 bases from V and 1 base from J, with 6 bases between. This CDR3 is built from 14 residues. Germline CDR1 reads SGHDN; CDR2 reads FVKESK. A few counts support this clone. The rearrangement uses TRBV14 and TRBJ1-1; the D is unclear. The specimen was peripheral blood, collected in the first trimester of pregnancy. The sequence was collected from a female donor with multiple sclerosis, enrolled in a pregnancy study. Here the CDR3 DNA reads TGTGCCAGCAGCCAAGATTTGAGGAACACTGAAGCTTTCTTT. Translated, it gives CASSQDLRNTEAFF. The full variable domain, with the rest looked up from reference TRBV14 and TRBJ1-1, is EAGVTQFPSHSVIEKGQTVTLRCDPISGHDNLYWYRRVMGKEIKFLLHFVKESKQDESGMPNNRFLAERTGGTYSTLKVQPAELEDSGVYFCASSQDLRNTEAFFGQGTRLTVV.